What follows are 30 T cell receptor beta chains derived from one specimen sequenced in a study of blood T cell repertoires in COVID-19. The data were produced by immunoSEQ multiplex PCR, yet TCRdb's version contains in-frame clones alone and is incomplete. The sample shows about 69,000 clones, around 87% of them seen only once. The sample taken for sequencing was peripheral blood. The receptors here all came from a man aged 50 or older with acute or convalescent COVID-19.

The V call is TRBV15, the J call TRBJ2-7, with TRBD1 matching over 7 bases. CDR1 LNHNV and CDR2 YYDKDF come from the germline V gene (reference sequence). There are 15 residues in the CDR3. The V gene end was trimmed by 3 bases and the J gene end by 3 bases; junction bases not matched to a gene: 8. The CDR3, as DNA: TGTGCCACCAGCAGGGTCGGGACAGCGGTCTACGAGCAGTACTTC. Amino acids: CATSRVGTAVYEQYF.

J is TRBJ2-3 and V is TRBV5-6; 11 nucleotides align to TRBD2. Germline assignment: CDR1 SGHDT and CDR2 YYEEEE. The CDR3 runs 18 residues. The V segment lost 1 base and the J segment 0 bases; nucleotides outside the gene matches: 7. The CDR3 is CASSLTSGRWASTDTQYF. The CDR3 coding sequence is TGTGCCAGCAGCTTGACTAGCGGGAGATGGGCTAGCACAGATACGCAGTATTTT.

This clone was picked up a small number of times. The chain combines TRBV5-4 with TRBJ2-7; D is possibly TRBD2 (5 bases). CDR1 and CDR2 (germline): SGHNT, YYREEE (reference sequence). This CDR3 has 14 residues. V was cut by 3 bases and J by 6 bases, with 16 bases left in between. CDR3: CASSSPDSPAEQYF. The CDR3 nucleotides read TGTGCCAGCAGCTCCCCGGACTCCCCGGCCGAGCAGTACTTC.

The V gene is TRBV7-2, the J gene TRBJ2-7, with TRBD1 matching 8 bases. The CDR3 extends over 14 amino acids. CDR1 and CDR2 from the germline V gene are SGHTA and FQGNSA. Trimming at V came to 0 bases and at J to 5 bases, leaving 3 bases not matched to a gene. The CDR3 DNA reads TGTGCCAGCAGCTTAGCGGGGACAGGCAACGAGCAGTACTTC. Encoded protein: CASSLAGTGNEQYF.

The chain has TRBV5-1 and TRBJ2-7; 8 nucleotides line up with TRBD2. Trimming took 0 bases from V and 4 from J; bases not matched to a gene: 9. Per germline, CDR1 SGHRS and CDR2 YFSETQ. The CDR3 is 16 amino acids. This chain's CDR3 is CASSLGREGLVYEQYF. The CDR3 nucleotides read TGCGCCAGCAGCTTGGGCCGGGAGGGCCTTGTGTACGAGCAGTACTTC.

This chain joins TRBV6-1 and TRBJ2-1; 7 positions agree with TRBD2. Germline assignment: CDR1 MNHNS and CDR2 SASEGT. V lost 0 bases and J lost 5; bases outside the gene matches: 7. The CDR3 has 16 amino acids. The CDR3 region has the DNA TGTGCCAGCAGTGAAGCGCGGGCTAGCGGACACAATGAGCAGTTCTTC. Its protein is CASSEARASGHNEQFF.

The rearrangement uses TRBV6-2 or TRBV6-3 and TRBJ2-7, with TRBD2 matching 8 bases. This CDR3 is 19 amino acids long. Germline assignment: CDR1 MNHEY and CDR2 SVGEGT. The junction had 19 bases not matched to a gene; V was cut back by 4 bases and J by 2 bases. Here the CDR3 reads CASSSRPSGATSAAYEQYF. CDR3 nucleotide sequence: TGTGCCAGCAGTTCCCGGCCGTCGGGCGCGACTAGCGCTGCCTACGAGCAGTACTTC.

This rearrangement joins TRBV30 to TRBJ1-1; no clear D gene. Trimming left V 2 bases short and J 14 bases short, with 18 bases between. Germline V gene data show CDR1 as GTSNPN and CDR2 as SVGIG (reference sequence). This CDR3 has 12 residues. The DNA of the CDR3 is TGTGCCTGGAGTCCCCCCTCCGTGGTCCGGTTCTTT. This gives the protein CAWSPPSVVRFF.

The V and J genes are TRBV10-3 and TRBJ2-1; D might be TRBD2 (6 bases). This CDR3 spans 14 amino acids. The germline V gene has CDR1 ENHRY and CDR2 SYGVKD. Trimming took 0 bases from V and 9 from J, leaving 12 bases between them. Here the CDR3 reads CAISESQGLPEQFF. The CDR3, as DNA: TGTGCCATCAGTGAGTCCCAGGGACTTCCTGAGCAGTTCTTC.

The sample holds one count of this clone. The V call is TRBV6-5, the J call TRBJ1-2; D perhaps matches TRBD1 (5 bases). V was trimmed by 7 bases and J by 1 base, leaving 13 bases between them. The CDR3 contains 14 residues. Germline assignment: CDR1 MNHEY and CDR2 SVGAGI. CDR3 loop: CASTPGGVNYGYTF. For the CDR3, the DNA is TGTGCCAGCACCCCAGGAGGGGTTAACTATGGCTACACCTTC.

The J gene is TRBJ2-3, the V gene TRBV9, with 8 bases aligning to TRBD2. CDR1 and CDR2 (germline): SGDLS, YYNGEE. Losses at the gene ends were 0 bases for V and 5 bases for J; bases not matched to a gene: 2. This CDR3 spans 14 amino acids. CDR3 loop: CASSVAGGRDTQYF. In DNA form, the CDR3 reads TGTGCCAGCAGCGTAGCGGGGGGGAGAGATACGCAGTATTTT.

The rearrangement joins TRBV5-6 to TRBJ2-3, with 9 bases identical to TRBD2. After removal of 1 base from V and 4 bases from J, the junction contained 4 bases not matched to a gene. Germline V gives CDR1 SGHDT, CDR2 YYEEEE. The CDR3 loop spans 15 amino acids. Here the CDR3 reads CASSLSGRKADTQYF. CDR3 coding DNA: TGTGCCAGCAGCTTGAGCGGGAGGAAGGCAGATACGCAGTATTTT. The variable domain in full, completed from reference TRBV5-6 and TRBJ2-3, reads DAGVTQSPTHLIKTRGQQVTLRCSPKSGHDTVSWYQQALGQGPQFIFQYYEEEERQRGNFPDRFSGHQFPNYSSELNVNALLLGDSALYLCASSLSGRKADTQYFGPGTRLTVL.

This chain links TRBV12-3 or TRBV12-4 with TRBJ1-1; D may be TRBD1 (5 bases). The CDR3 runs 13 residues. Trimming removed 5 bases from V and 0 bases from J, with 7 bases in between. The DNA of the CDR3 is TGTGCCAGCAGTACGACAGTGAACACTGAAGCTTTCTTT. This gives the protein CASSTTVNTEAFF.

This rearrangement joins TRBV5-1 to TRBJ2-7; 11 bases agree with TRBD1. The CDR3 has 16 residues. Germline values: CDR1 SGHRS, CDR2 YFSETQ. J lost 2 bases, V lost 0 bases, and 4 bases had no gene match. As DNA, the CDR3 is TGCGCCAGCAGCTTGGAGTGGGACAGGGGGACCTACGAGCAGTACTTC. Translated: CASSLEWDRGTYEQYF.

The V and J genes are TRBV18 and TRBJ2-2; a possible D gene is TRBD1 (5 bases). The CDR3 runs 13 residues. The germline V gene has CDR1 KGHSH and CDR2 LQKENI. V was clipped by 4 bases and J by 5 bases, with 8 bases between them. The CDR3 DNA is TGTGCCAGCTCACACGACAGAACCGGGGAGCTGTTTTTT. Protein sequence: CASSHDRTGELFF. Looking up the rest from reference TRBV18 and TRBJ2-2 gives the full variable domain: NAGVMQNPRHLVRRRGQEARLRCSPMKGHSHVYWYRQLPEEGLKFMVYLQKENIIDESGMPKERFSAEFPKEGPSILRIQQVVRGDSAAYFCASSHDRTGELFFGEGSRLTVL.

J is TRBJ2-5 and V is TRBV11-3; D is perhaps TRBD2 (5 bases). The CDR3 length is 15 residues. The germline CDR1 and CDR2 sequences are SGHNT and YENEEA. V lost 2 bases to trimming and J lost 2 bases, with 12 bases between them. The CDR3 nucleotides read TGTGCCAGCAGCTTAAGGAGGACGGAGCAAGAGACCCAGTACTTC. Amino acid sequence: CASSLRRTEQETQYF.

The genes are TRBV30 and TRBJ1-6, with D maybe TRBD1 (5 bases). The CDR3 has 14 residues. Deletions cut 2 bases from V and 9 bases from J, with 14 bases between. Germline lookup yields CDR1 GTSNPN and CDR2 SVGIG (reference sequence). CDR3 amino acids: CAWSITSGGSPLHF. CDR3 sequence (DNA): TGTGCCTGGAGTATCACGAGCGGGGGTTCACCCCTCCACTTT.

The J gene is TRBJ2-7, the V gene TRBV30; no clear D. With 4 bases removed from V and 4 bases from J, the gap between germline ends came to 8 bases. The germline gives CDR1 GTSNPN, CDR2 SVGIG (reference sequence). This CDR3 is 11 amino acids long. CDR3 bases: TGTGCCTGGATGAGTGGTTACGAGCAGTACTTC. Translated, it gives CAWMSGYEQYF.

J is TRBJ2-2 and V is TRBV19; D is unclear. The CDR3 is 15 amino acids. V dropped 6 bases and J dropped 0 bases, with 11 bases sitting between them. Germline CDR1 is LNHDA and CDR2 is SQIVND (reference sequence). The CDR3 region is CASSPQLSNTGELFF. The CDR3 DNA follows: TGTGCCAGTAGCCCACAGCTTTCGAACACCGGGGAGCTGTTTTTT.

This rearrangement joins TRBV27 to TRBJ1-2; the D gene is possibly TRBD1 (5 bases). Trimming took off 6 bases at V and 4 bases at J, with 15 bases between the two ends. Germline V gene sequence: CDR1 MNHEY, CDR2 SMNVEV (reference sequence). The CDR3 spans 14 residues. CDR3 sequence reads: CASSPGGRGYGYTF. CDR3 in DNA: TGTGCCAGCAGCCCCGGAGGGAGGGGCTATGGCTACACCTTC.

V and J are TRBV2 and TRBJ1-2; D unclear. Germline-derived CDR1 and CDR2 are SNHLY and FYNNEI. The CDR3 consists of 14 residues. The V end lost 6 bases, the J end lost 2 bases, and 13 bases lay between the germline ends. The chain's CDR3 is CASSALGINYGYTF. Written as DNA, the CDR3 is TGTGCCAGCAGCGCCCTAGGAATAAACTATGGCTACACCTTC.

V is TRBV7-2 and J is TRBJ1-1, with TRBD1 identical over 7 bases. Germline CDR1 reads SGHTA; CDR2 reads FQGNSA. CDR3 length equals 15 residues. V shed 6 bases, J shed 0 bases, and the junction held 7 bases outside the gene matches. CDR3 loop: CASSSRGGLNTEAFF. The CDR3 DNA sequence: TGTGCCAGCAGTTCCCGAGGGGGCCTGAACACTGAAGCTTTCTTT.

The V and J genes are TRBV2 and TRBJ2-1, with 12 bases identical to TRBD2. With 6 bases clipped from V and 4 bases from J, the junction kept 4 bases outside the gene matches. CDR3 length: 15 amino acids. The germline gives CDR1 SNHLY, CDR2 FYNNEI. The CDR3 nucleotides are TGTGCCAGCAGACGCGGGACTAGCGGGTACAATGAGCAGTTCTTC. It is translated as CASRRGTSGYNEQFF.

The chain has TRBV7-8 and TRBJ2-7; 7 nucleotides match TRBD2. CDR1 and CDR2 (germline): SGHVS, FQNEAQ. The CDR3 extends over 14 amino acids. V shed 0 bases, J shed 3 bases, and the junction held 2 bases outside the gene matches. The CDR3 loop reads CASSLAGGYYEQYF. As DNA, the CDR3 is TGTGCCAGCAGCTTAGCCGGGGGGTACTACGAGCAGTACTTC. Complete variable domain (other parts from reference TRBV7-8 and TRBJ2-7): GAGVSQSPRYKVAKRGQDVALRCDPISGHVSLFWYQQALGQGPEFLTYFQNEAQLDKSGLPSDRFFAERPEGSVSTLKIQRTQQEDSAVYLCASSLAGGYYEQYFGPGTRLTVT.

The chain has TRBV12-3 or TRBV12-4 and TRBJ2-3; the D is unclear. The CDR3 has 13 amino acids. Trimming stripped 5 bases from V and 0 bases from J, with 6 bases between. The CDR3 region has the DNA TGTGCCAGCAGTGCGTTGAGCACAGATACGCAGTATTTT. This translates into CASSALSTDTQYF.

The count of this clone is one. The gene calls are TRBV2 and TRBJ1-6; D unclear. V was shortened by 4 bases and J by 7 bases, with 11 bases between the two germline ends. This CDR3 comprises 14 residues. Germline V gene sequence: CDR1 SNHLY, CDR2 FYNNEI. The chain's CDR3 is CASSVGRVNSPLHF. The DNA for the CDR3 is TGTGCCAGCAGTGTTGGGCGGGTGAATTCACCCCTCCACTTT.

The rearrangement uses TRBV7-2 and TRBJ1-2, with 10 bases identical to TRBD1. Looked up from germline, CDR1 is SGHTA and CDR2 is FQGNSA. V dropped 6 bases and J dropped 4; count of bases not matched to a gene: 8. This CDR3 has 15 residues. The CDR3 protein is CASRKTGGAVYGYTF. The CDR3 DNA reads TGTGCCAGCAGAAAGACAGGGGGCGCAGTCTATGGCTACACCTTC. Looking up the rest from reference TRBV7-2 and TRBJ1-2 gives the full variable domain: GAGVSQSPSNKVTEKGKDVELRCDPISGHTALYWYRQSLGQGLEFLIYFQGNSAPDKSGLPSDRFSAERTGGSVSTLTIQRTQQEDSAVYLCASRKTGGAVYGYTFGSGTRLTVV.

The chain has TRBV7-8 and TRBJ2-7; 8 bases are a match to TRBD1. Looked up from germline, CDR1 is SGHVS and CDR2 is FQNEAQ. The CDR3 has 15 amino acids. The trim removed 2 bases at V and 6 bases at J, leaving 9 bases unmatched. The CDR3 DNA sequence: TGTGCCAGCAGCTTAAATCGGGACAGGTTCGGCGAGCAGTACTTC. It translates to CASSLNRDRFGEQYF.

Here the CDR3 reads CASSVVASTDTQYF. CDR3 nucleotides: TGTGCCAGCAGCGTAGTAGCTAGCACAGATACGCAGTATTTT. The rearrangement joins TRBV9 to TRBJ2-3; D unclear. Germline values: CDR1 SGDLS, CDR2 YYNGEE. The CDR3 is made up of 14 amino acids. The ends were cut back, 0 bases at V and 0 bases at J, with 5 bases in the middle.

V is TRBV7-2 and J is TRBJ2-5, with 8 bases matching TRBD2. J lost 4 bases, V lost 6 bases, and 4 bases had no gene match. This CDR3 has 13 amino acids. CDR1 is SGHTA, CDR2 FQGNSA, per germline. CDR3 region: CASSRGGSETQYF. CDR3 DNA: TGTGCCAGCAGTCGGGGGGGGTCAGAGACCCAGTACTTC.